The T cell receptor (beta chain) under discussion was sequenced for a study of Graves' ophthalmopathy and Graves' hyperthyroidism. The CDR3 spans 15 residues. From germline, CDR1 is MDHEN and CDR2 SYDVKM. The trim removed 6 bases at V and 4 bases at J, leaving 9 bases unmatched. The authors amplified TCR beta CDR3 regions from RNA transcripts. The first-round RT-PCR employed HTBI primers together with the Qiagen OneStep RT-PCR kit. A multiplex PCR was then performed as the second round. MiXCR was run by TCRdb on the multiplex PCR reads, yielding one entry per CDR3 protein. The sample contains roughly 170,000 distinct CDR3 sequences, around 40% of which appear only once. This clonotype was recorded once. The antigen remains unidentified. The diagnostic workup employed clinical symptoms, serum thyroxine, TRAb, thyroid ultrasound and orbital computed tomography. The PBMCs used were ones drawn from approximately 9.9 ml of fresh peripheral blood.

Notes on the study in general: Researchers report that a 13-signature model separated ophthalmopathy from stable hyperthyroidism, posting roughly 90% sensitivity and about 80% specificity. Blood also harbored most expanded thyroid clonotypes above 0.001 frequency.

Sequenced input: peripheral blood. The TCR sequence derives from a man aged 25-45 years with Graves' ophthalmopathy. The chain recombines TRBV28 with TRBJ2-7, with 10 bases identical to TRBD1. CDR3 loop: CASSGRDRGPYEQYF. The CDR3 DNA follows: TGTGCCAGCAGCGGCCGGGACAGGGGTCCTTACGAGCAGTACTTC.